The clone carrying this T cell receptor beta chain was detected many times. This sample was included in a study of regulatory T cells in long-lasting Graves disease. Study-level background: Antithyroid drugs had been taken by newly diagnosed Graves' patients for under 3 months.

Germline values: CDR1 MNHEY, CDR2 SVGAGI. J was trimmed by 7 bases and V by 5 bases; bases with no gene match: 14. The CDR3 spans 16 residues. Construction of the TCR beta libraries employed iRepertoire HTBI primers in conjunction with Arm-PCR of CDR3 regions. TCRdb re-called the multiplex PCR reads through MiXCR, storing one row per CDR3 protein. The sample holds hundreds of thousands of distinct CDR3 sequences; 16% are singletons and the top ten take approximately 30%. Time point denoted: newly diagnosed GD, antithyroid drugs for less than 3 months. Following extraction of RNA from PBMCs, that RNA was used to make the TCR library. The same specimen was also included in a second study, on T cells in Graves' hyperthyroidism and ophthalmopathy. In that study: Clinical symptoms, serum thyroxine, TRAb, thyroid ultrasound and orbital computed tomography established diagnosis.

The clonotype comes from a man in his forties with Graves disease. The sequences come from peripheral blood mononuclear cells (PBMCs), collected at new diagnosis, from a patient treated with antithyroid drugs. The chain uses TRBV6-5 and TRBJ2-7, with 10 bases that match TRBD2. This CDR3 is CASSNYGSLAGYEQYF. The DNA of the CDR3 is TGTGCCAGCAGTAACTACGGTTCACTAGCGGGGTATGAGCAGTACTTC.